This T cell receptor beta chain derives from a study of beta chain features in type 1 diabetes (dated by TCRdb to the late 2010s). Describing the broader study: No differences in mean age, gender distribution, total cell number or subset yield were found between patients and healthy donors. Regulatory and stem cell-like memory subsets were obtained from only 8 patients and about eight healthy donors, while naive and central memory subsets were obtained from all 28 donors. In the study, recently diagnosed type 1 diabetes patients and matched healthy donors were compared on the TCRB repertoires of their sorted circulating CD4+ T cell subsets. A total of 85 million to 140 million sorted cells were examined across all samples, and a strong correlation was observed between cell number per subset and RNA yield.

All of the isolated RNA was reverse transcribed with the High Capacity cDNA Reverse Transcription Kit, so expressed TCRB transcripts were sequenced. Naive, central memory and regulatory T cell samples underwent deep immunoSEQ sequencing, averaging about 3.57 million total reads per sample. Sorted cells were lysed in RLT buffer, and RNA was extracted using DNase-treated RNeasy Micro or Mini kits according to cell number. Each cell subset was processed on its own to prevent cross-contamination, while patient and healthy donor samples were processed together. The immunoSEQ multiplex PCR was used to amplify TCRB sequences from cDNA, generating 87-bp fragments that spanned the CDR3 region. Sequencing of the amplicons was performed on the Illumina HiSeq platform. The original pipeline was this. PCR bias was corrected computationally using synthetic template baselines, and reads within Hamming distance 2 were collapsed, with unmergeable singletons discarded. Reads were aligned against IMGT to assign V, D and J genes, CDR3 length and insertions or deletions at six rearrangement sites. Within each subset, clonotype counts were normalized to the number of sorted cells before true diversity and Gini coefficients were calculated with the tcR R package. The overlap coefficient, calculated on TCRB nucleotide sequences, was used to quantify repertoire sharing. As a proxy for the pre-selection repertoire, out-of-frame TCRB sequences from naive cells were analyzed. The table comes from immuneACCESS by way of TCRdb, which keeps in-frame sequences with V and J called. Part of the clones is missing from these tables; in studies checked, under half for an unresolved V gene and the rest for unknown reasons. V, J and clone size are taken as reported in that table, and D and trimming were inferred from the DNA itself. This sample gives 150,000 to 200,000 clones in total; roughly 63% of them show up just once. The ten top clones hold around 0.096% of the sample.

Each donor gave one peripheral blood draw, averaging about 100 mL, which was collected into heparinised tubes. A BD FACSAria II and a panel including CD45RO, CCR7, CD25, CD127, CD95 and CD27 were used to sort naive, central memory, regulatory and stem cell-like memory CD4+ T cells. Purity was above 95% for every sorted population. Right away, PBMCs were isolated by Lymphoprep density gradient centrifugation and were stained directly, with no culture step. Samples were stained and sorted in pairs, with one healthy donor and one patient per experiment, so that batch effects were minimized. General conclusions and limits of the study: Because cDNA was sequenced instead of genomic DNA, activated cells with high expression could be over-represented, although the groups did not differ in activation or CD3 levels. Because the HLA sub-analyses included only small numbers of individuals, any influence of HLA type on TCRB rearrangement was left unresolved. The naive, central memory and regulatory TCRB repertoires appeared to resemble one another more closely among patients than among healthy donors. At VDJ recombination sites, type 1 diabetes patients had fewer insertions and more deleted nucleotides, which implies abnormalities in thymic rearrangement. PCR may preferentially amplify shorter templates, but because patient and control samples were amplified and corrected together, any resulting skew would affect both groups equally. In all four CD4+ subsets, TCRB CDR3 length was moderately but significantly shorter in type 1 diabetes patients.

In the case of this clone: The antigen it recognizes is unknown. Within one base of it there is no much larger clone, and no base qualities were kept.

Taken from the germline V gene, the CDR1 and CDR2 loops are SGDLS and YYNGEE. The CDR3 runs 15 amino acids, cysteine and phenylalanine included. Only the CDR3 DNA stays, 45 bases, in frame from base 1. Here V drops 3 bases and J drops 9 bases, and the junction holds 6 bases not matched to any gene. The chain joins TRBV9 to TRBJ2-1, with 13 junctional bases fitting TRBD2. This clonotype originated in a man younger than 40 with type 1 diabetes. The sequenced sample consisted of naive CD4+ T cells from blood. What the cell subset or site label conveys for this sample: true naive CD4+ T cells. The DNA reads as follows: TGTGCCAGCAGCGCCAGGACTAGCGGGGGTCCTGAGCAGTTCTTC. Its translation reads: CASSARTSGGPEQFF.